This T cell receptor beta chain was sequenced for a study of shared clonotypes between healthy human individuals. Concerning this clone: Its cognate antigen is unknown.

The V gene's germline CDR1 is MNHEY and CDR2 SMNVEV (reference sequence). This CDR3 has 12 residues. Trimming shortened V by 5 bases and J by 7 bases, and 12 bases separated the two germline ends. Findings and caveats of the study: Across a handful of donors, naive CD4 shared around 5%, naive CD8 over 3%, memory CD4 about 2.5%, memory CD8 over 0.3%.

Positively selected for CCR7, the CD45RO-negative cells used as naive CD8 cells excluded terminally differentiated effector memory CD45RA+ cells. Produced via immunoSEQ multiplex PCR; TCRdb's table is partial and in-frame only. The table has about 2 million clones, about 95% seen once; the top ten hold about 1.1%. The chain employs TRBV27 and TRBJ2-7, with D possibly TRBD1 on 6 matching bases. The TCR sequence derives from a man in his late teens or twenties in good health. Sequenced sample: naive CD8+ T cells sorted from blood. CDR3 bases: TGTGCCAGCAGTCCCACAGGGTTGGAGCAGTACTTC. It is translated as CASSPTGLEQYF.